The 19 T cell receptor beta chains reported below all come from one sample, sequenced in a study of blood T cell repertoires in COVID-19. Clones were read by immunoSEQ multiplex PCR, and TCRdb kept only the in-frame ones, dropping some. Found here are 200,000 to 300,000 clones, 84% of them singletons; the top ten hold 4.2%. Sequences were obtained from peripheral blood. These receptors all stem from a man aged 55 to 69 with acute or convalescent COVID-19.

J is TRBJ2-7 and V is TRBV19, with TRBD1 matching 8 bases. J lost 6 bases, V lost 5 bases, and 12 bases had no gene match. CDR1 is LNHDA and CDR2 is SQIVND in the germline V gene (reference sequence). The CDR3 runs to 15 residues. The CDR3 sequence is CASSLRQGRAVEQYF. The CDR3 coding sequence is TGTGCCAGTAGTCTCCGACAGGGGCGAGCAGTCGAGCAGTACTTC.

The chain recombines TRBV28 with TRBJ2-7; D might be TRBD1 (6 bases). The CDR3 consists of 14 residues. Germline assignment: CDR1 MDHEN and CDR2 SYDVKM. Trimming removed 10 bases from V and 0 bases from J, with 16 bases in between. The CDR3 here is CATPEAGVSYEQYF. In DNA form, the CDR3 reads TGTGCCACCCCAGAGGCAGGGGTCTCCTACGAGCAGTACTTC.

The J gene is TRBJ2-3, the V gene TRBV6-5; tentatively, D is TRBD1 (5 bases). CDR3 size: 11 residues. Trimming took off 2 bases at V and 8 bases at J, with 5 bases between the two ends. From germline, CDR1 is MNHEY and CDR2 SVGAGI. DNA of the CDR3: TGTGCCAGCAGTTACAGGGGTACGCAGTATTTT. It codes for CASSYRGTQYF.

This chain joins TRBV18 and TRBJ2-3; 7 bases match TRBD2. V gave up 6 bases and J gave up 2 bases; unmatched junction bases: 20. The CDR3 runs to 19 residues. Germline V gene data show CDR1 as KGHSH and CDR2 as LQKENI. The CDR3 DNA sequence: TGTGCCAGCTCGTCAACGTATTCCTCGGCTAGCGGATCCACAGATACGCAGTATTTT. Amino acid sequence: CASSSTYSSASGSTDTQYF.

The genes are TRBV6-5 and TRBJ1-5; 7 nucleotides agree with TRBD1. The length of the CDR3 is 14 residues. CDR1 is MNHEY and CDR2 is SVGAGI in the germline V gene. The ends lost 10 bases at V and 7 bases at J; junction bases unmatched: 13. CDR3 bases: TGTGCCACCCGCCGGGTGGGACAGACACAGCCCCAGCATTTT. Translated: CATRRVGQTQPQHF.

This clone has a handful of counts. This chain joins TRBV30 and TRBJ1-3; D is perhaps TRBD1 (6 bases). The CDR3 has 14 amino acids. Germline V gives CDR1 GTSNPN, CDR2 SVGIG (reference sequence). V shed 5 bases and J shed 3 bases, with 14 bases lying between them. CDR3 bases: TGTGCCTGGGGGGGGCAAGAAGATGGAAACACCATATATTTT. It is translated as CAWGGQEDGNTIYF.

The chain recombines TRBV18 with TRBJ2-7; 11 bases line up with TRBD1. Germline lookup yields CDR1 KGHSH and CDR2 LQKENI. The length of the CDR3 is 14 residues. V lost 3 bases and J lost 3; bases outside the gene matches: 1. This CDR3 reads CASSPGTGGYEQYF. The CDR3 DNA sequence: TGTGCCAGCTCACCTGGGACAGGGGGCTACGAGCAGTACTTC.

The chain recombines TRBV18 with TRBJ2-2; D gene unclear. Germline V lookup: CDR1 KGHSH, CDR2 LQKENI. V lost 5 bases to trimming and J lost 5 bases, with 15 bases between them. The length of the CDR3 is 15 residues. The CDR3 loop is CASSKYVGGTGELFF. In DNA, the CDR3 is TGTGCCAGCTCAAAATATGTAGGCGGAACCGGGGAGCTGTTTTTT.

The V gene is TRBV15, the J gene TRBJ1-1, with no clear D. The CDR3 has 15 residues. CDR1 is LNHNV, CDR2 YYDKDF, per germline (reference sequence). Between the trimmed V and J ends, which lost 7 bases and 1 base, there was a span of 16 bases. The CDR3 is CATTLGASQNTEAFF. CDR3 coding DNA: TGTGCCACCACCCTCGGAGCGAGTCAGAACACTGAAGCTTTCTTT.

This chain uses TRBV15 with TRBJ1-6; D not resolved. Trimming stripped 0 bases from V and 10 bases from J, with 10 bases between. Germline-derived CDR1 and CDR2 are LNHNV and YYDKDF (reference sequence). The CDR3 totals 14 residues. CDR3 loop: CATSRDTGGSPLHF. The CDR3, as DNA: TGTGCCACCAGCAGAGATACGGGAGGGTCACCCCTCCACTTT.

This clone is a singleton in its sample. The chain couples TRBV6-4 to TRBJ2-2, with D tentatively TRBD2 (7 bases). CDR3 length equals 14 residues. V was cut by 6 bases and J by 3 bases, with 11 bases left in between. Per germline, CDR1 MRHNA and CDR2 SNTAGT. DNA for the CDR3: TGTGCCAGCAGCCCCGGGGGGCACACCGGGGAGCTGTTTTTT. This gives the protein CASSPGGHTGELFF.

The chain recombines TRBV7-6 with TRBJ1-1; D might be TRBD1 (5 bases). The CDR3 sequence is 13 residues long. From germline, CDR1 is SGHVS and CDR2 FNYEAQ. Between the trimmed V and J ends, which lost 5 bases and 11 bases, there was a span of 18 bases. CDR3 in amino acids: CASSANPTGWAFF. DNA for the CDR3: TGTGCCAGCAGCGCCAACCCTACAGGTTGGGCTTTCTTT.

This clone was counted a single time. The J gene is TRBJ2-2, the V gene TRBV18, with D possibly TRBD2 on 7 matching bases. With 2 bases removed from V and 2 bases from J, the gap between germline ends came to 15 bases. Germline-derived CDR1 and CDR2 are KGHSH and LQKENI. This CDR3 spans 17 amino acids. The CDR3 here is CASSPIPSGTNTGELFF. DNA for the CDR3: TGTGCCAGCTCACCAATTCCGAGCGGGACAAACACCGGGGAGCTGTTTTTT.

J is TRBJ2-7 and V is TRBV7-9, with 10 nucleotides matching TRBD2. Germline trimming cut 2 bases from V and 1 base from J; bases unmatched to any gene: 5. The CDR3 is 16 residues long. The germline gives CDR1 SEHNR, CDR2 FQNEAQ (reference sequence). The CDR3: CASSLRTSGISYEQYF. CDR3 in DNA: TGTGCCAGCAGCTTAAGAACTAGCGGGATTTCCTACGAGCAGTACTTC.

The count of this clone is one. The chain recombines TRBV5-1 with TRBJ1-1, with a tentative D call TRBD1 (5 bases). This CDR3 is built from 14 residues. Trimming removed 5 bases at V and 2 bases at J, with 13 bases between. Germline values: CDR1 SGHRS, CDR2 YFSETQ. CDR3 region: CASRPGLENTEAFF. The CDR3 DNA reads as TGCGCCAGCAGGCCGGGACTCGAAAACACTGAAGCTTTCTTT.

This clone was seen a few times. V usage is TRBV7-9 and J usage is TRBJ1-1; D not certain. This CDR3 has 14 amino acids. The V gene lost 0 bases and the J gene lost 5 bases, with 10 bases spanning the gap. The germline CDR1 and CDR2 sequences are SEHNR and FQNEAQ (reference sequence). The CDR3 DNA is TGTGCCAGCAGCTTAGCGCTAGCGGGGACTGAAGCTTTCTTT. Translating gives CASSLALAGTEAFF. Full variable domain (outside the CDR3, taken from reference TRBV7-9 and TRBJ1-1): DTGVSQNPRHKITKRGQNVTFRCDPISEHNRLYWYRQTLGQGPEFLTYFQNEAQLEKSRLLSDRFSAERPKGSFSTLEIQRTEQGDSAMYLCASSLALAGTEAFFGQGTRLTVV.

This clone has more than one count but fewer than ten. The chain is built from TRBV5-1 and TRBJ2-3; 8 nucleotides align to TRBD1. V lost 0 bases, J lost 0 bases, and 0 bases stayed unmatched. The germline V gene has CDR1 SGHRS and CDR2 YFSETQ. CDR3 length equals 15 residues. The CDR3 nucleotides read TGCGCCAGCAGCTTGGGGGACAGGAGCACAGATACGCAGTATTTT. Protein: CASSLGDRSTDTQYF.

The chain has TRBV19 and TRBJ2-1; TRBD2 is a possible D gene (6 bases). The CDR3 is 13 residues long. V lost 2 bases and J lost 9, with 11 bases in between. Per germline, CDR1 LNHDA and CDR2 SQIVND (reference sequence). CDR3 sequence reads: CASSITSRVEQFF. In DNA, the CDR3 is TGTGCCAGTAGTATAACTAGCCGTGTTGAGCAGTTCTTC.

The V call is TRBV18, the J call TRBJ1-2; 11 nucleotides match TRBD1. The CDR3 has 16 residues. CDR1 is KGHSH, CDR2 LQKENI, per germline. The ends lost 5 bases at V and 7 bases at J; junction bases unmatched: 12. The CDR3 DNA sequence: TGTGCCAGCTCATCGATAGGCGCCGGGACAGGGGGTGGCTACACCTTC. This gives the protein CASSSIGAGTGGGYTF.